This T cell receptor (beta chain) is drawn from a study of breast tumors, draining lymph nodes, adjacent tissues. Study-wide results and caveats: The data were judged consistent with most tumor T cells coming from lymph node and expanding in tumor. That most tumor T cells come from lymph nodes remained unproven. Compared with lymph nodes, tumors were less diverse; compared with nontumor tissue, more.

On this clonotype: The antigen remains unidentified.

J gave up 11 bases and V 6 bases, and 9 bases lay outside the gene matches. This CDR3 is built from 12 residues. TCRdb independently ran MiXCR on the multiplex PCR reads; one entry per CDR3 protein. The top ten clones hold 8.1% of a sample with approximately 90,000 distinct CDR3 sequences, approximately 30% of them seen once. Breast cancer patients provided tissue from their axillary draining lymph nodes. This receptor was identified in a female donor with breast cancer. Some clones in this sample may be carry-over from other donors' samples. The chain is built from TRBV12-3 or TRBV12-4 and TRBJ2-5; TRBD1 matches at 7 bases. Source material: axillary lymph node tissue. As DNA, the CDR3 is TGTGCCAGCAGCCGTGGGACAGCAGAGCAGTACTTC. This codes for CASSRGTAEQYF.